This is a list of T cell receptor beta chains from one sample in a study of blood T cell repertoires in COVID-19. Profiling relied on immunoSEQ multiplex PCR, and the TCRdb table lists in-frame clones only, not all of them. Of roughly 130,000 clones in the sample, roughly nine tenths were seen once. Sequenced input: peripheral blood. Source of these receptors: a man aged 60 to 75 with COVID-19, enrolled during active disease. The CDR3 runs from the conserved cysteine through the conserved F or W. The order of the fields is D gene, V gene, clone size, J gene, CDR3 protein, CDR3 DNA. A D gene is named only where the DNA matches it firmly. Size is omitted from some rows. Given values are once, few, many or a class for expanded clones.

>TRBD2|TRBV10-3|.|TRBJ2-5
CAISESLAGGPGETQYF
TGTGCCATCAGTGAGAGTCTAGCGGGAGGGCCGGGCGAGACCCAGTACTTC
>TRBD1|TRBV7-9|.|TRBJ1-6
CASSVPGQISPLHF
TGTGCCAGCAGCGTACCGGGACAGATTTCACCCCTCCACTTT
>TRBD2|TRBV14|.|TRBJ2-1
CASSSGTSGWYNEQFF
TGTGCCAGCAGCTCCGGGACTAGCGGGTGGTACAATGAGCAGTTCTTC
>TRBD2|TRBV7-9|.|TRBJ2-1
CASSFIGTSGDDNEQFF
TGTGCCAGCAGCTTCATCGGGACTAGCGGGGATGACAATGAGCAGTTCTTC
>.|TRBV25-1|few|TRBJ1-5
CASGTGNQPQHF
TGTGCCAGCGGAACAGGGAATCAGCCCCAGCATTTT
>.|TRBV9|.|TRBJ1-2
CASSALINYGYTF
TGTGCCAGCAGCGCCCTTATTAACTATGGCTACACCTTC
>.|TRBV10-3|once|TRBJ1-6
CATGKERNSPLHF
TGTGCCACCGGGAAGGAAAGGAATTCACCCCTCCACTTT
>TRBD2|TRBV30|.|TRBJ2-1
CAWTRLAAYNEQFF
TGTGCCTGGACCCGGCTAGCGGCCTACAATGAGCAGTTCTTC
>.|TRBV6-2/TRBV6-3|.|TRBJ1-5
CASSYLGTSPTYSNQPQHF
TGTGCCAGCAGTTACCTCGGCACATCGCCGACATATAGCAATCAGCCCCAGCATTTT
>.|TRBV6-1|.|TRBJ2-2
CASSPGTNTGELFF
TGTGCCAGCAGTCCCGGGACAAACACCGGGGAGCTGTTTTTT
>TRBD1|TRBV15|.|TRBJ1-4
CATRTGLNEKLFF
TGTGCCACAAGGACAGGCCTAAATGAAAAACTGTTTTTT
>TRBD1|TRBV9|.|TRBJ2-7
CASSARTGARTYEQYF
TGTGCCAGCAGCGCCCGGACAGGGGCCAGAACTTACGAGCAGTACTTC
>.|TRBV6-2/TRBV6-3|.|TRBJ2-1
CASSYPGVLLF
TGTGCCAGCAGTTACCCGGGAGTTTTACTCTTC
>TRBD2|TRBV10-3|few|TRBJ2-2
CAVGLAGALEGGELFF
TGTGCCGTCGGACTAGCGGGAGCCCTTGAGGGCGGGGAGCTGTTTTTT
>TRBD1|TRBV6-5|.|TRBJ2-3
CASRGTGGLTDTQYF
TGTGCCAGCAGGGGGACAGGGGGTCTCACAGATACGCAGTATTTT
>TRBD1|TRBV11-2|few|TRBJ2-2
CASSPRQGQRELFF
TGTGCCAGCAGCCCTAGACAGGGGCAAAGGGAGCTGTTTTTT
>.|TRBV28|.|TRBJ2-3
CASIWGGQQDTQYF
TGTGCCAGCATCTGGGGGGGGCAACAAGATACGCAGTATTTT
>.|TRBV7-9|.|TRBJ1-2
CASSPPSDLYGYTF
TGTGCCAGCAGCCCCCCGAGCGATCTCTATGGCTACACCTTC
>TRBD2|TRBV19|.|TRBJ2-1
CASSTPTSGRGEQFF
TGTGCCAGTAGTACTCCGACTAGCGGGAGAGGCGAGCAGTTCTTC
>TRBD1|TRBV5-1|once|TRBJ2-5
CASSLFRDSSSQETQYF
TGCGCCAGCAGCTTATTCCGGGACAGCTCTTCTCAAGAGACCCAGTACTTC
>TRBD1|TRBV10-3|once|TRBJ2-3
CAISARQGGDTDTQYF
TGTGCCATCAGTGCAAGACAGGGTGGGGACACAGATACGCAGTATTTT
>TRBD2|TRBV5-1|once|TRBJ2-5
CASSTGLAGTETQYF
TGCGCCAGCAGCACAGGACTAGCGGGAACCGAGACCCAGTACTTC
>TRBD1|TRBV5-4|.|TRBJ2-1
CASSLDGQGDEQFF
TGTGCCAGCAGCTTGGACGGACAGGGAGATGAGCAGTTCTTC
>.|TRBV6-6|.|TRBJ2-5
CASSSFETQYF
TGTGCCAGCAGCTCCTTCGAGACCCAGTACTTC
>TRBD1|TRBV28|.|TRBJ2-5
CASSSGQGRETQYF
TGTGCCAGCAGTTCGGGACAGGGACGGGAGACCCAGTACTTC
>.|TRBV10-3|.|TRBJ1-2
CAISEGEGNYGYTF
TGTGCCATCAGTGAGGGGGAGGGCAACTATGGCTACACCTTC
>TRBD2|TRBV4-3|.|TRBJ2-7
CASSQGMAGAGRGYEQYF
TGCGCCAGCAGCCAAGGAATGGCGGGAGCGGGGAGAGGTTACGAGCAGTACTTC
>TRBD2|TRBV13|.|TRBJ2-1
CASSLRGTSGYNEQFF
TGTGCCAGCAGCTTAAGGGGGACTAGCGGCTACAATGAGCAGTTCTTC
>TRBD1|TRBV6-5|.|TRBJ1-1
CASRMGQGRYTEAFF
TGTGCCAGCAGGATGGGACAGGGGAGGTATACTGAAGCTTTCTTT
>TRBD1|TRBV11-1|.|TRBJ2-7
CASSLGQGFNEQYF
TGTGCCAGCAGCCTGGGACAGGGTTTCAACGAGCAGTACTTC
>TRBD1|TRBV18|.|TRBJ1-1
CASSPNQGQMNTEAFF
TGTGCCAGCTCACCAAACCAGGGACAGATGAACACTGAAGCTTTCTTT
>TRBD1|TRBV7-9|.|TRBJ1-5
CASSRETGGDQPQHF
TGTGCCAGCAGCAGAGAGACAGGGGGCGATCAGCCCCAGCATTTT
>.|TRBV6-1|.|TRBJ1-2
CASSEIWGDSYGYTF
TGTGCCAGCAGTGAGATCTGGGGGGACTCCTATGGCTACACCTTC
>.|TRBV4-1|.|TRBJ1-2
CASSQPDSIYGYTF
TGCGCCAGCAGCCAACCGGACAGCATCTATGGCTACACCTTC
>.|TRBV25-1|.|TRBJ2-3
CASSVPGRDTQYF
TGTGCCAGCAGTGTTCCAGGGAGGGATACGCAGTATTTT